This T cell receptor beta chain was obtained from a study of Ad26.COV2.S vaccination and SARS-CoV-2 variants. Documented treatment: around 19 received Ad26.COV2.S at low or high dose, single or two shots; a few received placebo; per-sample allocation not given. Sampling occurred on day 63 after the first vaccine or placebo injection. CDR3 length: 16 residues. Assay used: immunoSEQ multiplex PCR; TCRdb lists only in-frame clones, some missing. The sample consists of 400,000 to 450,000 clones, approximately 92% of them appearing once. The chain recombines TRBV7-5 with TRBJ1-1. TRBV7-5 is a documented pseudogene. Sequencing was performed on peripheral blood, taken in a trial of Ad26.COV2.S vaccine versus placebo. This receptor was obtained from a person aged 18-65 years who received the Ad26.COV2.S COVID-19 vaccine or a placebo. CDR3 region: CARSPWRACMNTEAFF. The CDR3 DNA follows: TGTGCCAGAAGCCCGTGGCGGGCCTGTATGAACACTGAAGCTTTCTTT.